These 14 T cell receptor beta chains originate from one sample sequenced in a study of blood T cell repertoires in COVID-19. Produced via immunoSEQ multiplex PCR; TCRdb's table is partial and in-frame only. The table records 270,000 or so clones, around 90% of them present only once. Sequencing was performed on PBMCs or T cells enriched from blood (not recorded which). These receptors originate from a woman aged 25 to 45 with acute COVID-19.

About this clone itself: Mismatch with germline at one junction end may stem from a read error. The genes are TRBV3-1 (or the pseudogene TRBV3-2) and TRBJ2-7, with 7 bases lining up with TRBD2. Germline V gives CDR1 LGHDT, CDR2 YNNKEL (reference sequence). The CDR3 length is 12 residues. CDR3 loop: CASSQGGGGWDF. The CDR3 DNA reads TGTGCCAGCAGCCAAGGGGGGGGAGGATGGGACTTC.

The chain is built from TRBV18 and TRBJ2-7, with TRBD2 identical over 13 bases. The CDR3 totals 15 residues. Germline assignment: CDR1 KGHSH and CDR2 LQKENI. V lost 2 bases, J lost 2 bases, and 0 bases stayed unmatched. CDR3 nucleotides: TGTGCCAGCTCACCAGGGACTAGCGGGACCTACGAGCAGTACTTC. Translated, it gives CASSPGTSGTYEQYF.

The rearrangement links TRBV28 to TRBJ2-5; 8 nucleotides align to TRBD1. The CDR3 spans 16 residues. Losses at the gene ends were 3 bases for V and 5 bases for J; bases not matched to a gene: 11. Germline CDR1 and CDR2: MDHEN and SYDVKM. The CDR3 here is CASSLTSGGALETQYF. For the CDR3, the DNA is TGTGCCAGCAGTTTGACTTCAGGGGGCGCTTTGGAGACCCAGTACTTC.

This chain joins TRBV5-1 and TRBJ1-6; D unresolved. This CDR3 is 15 amino acids long. Germline CDR1 reads SGHRS; CDR2 reads YFSETQ. Trimming cost V 0 bases and J 9 bases, with 13 bases left between them. The CDR3 protein is CASSLVSGLTSPLHF. The CDR3 nucleotides read TGCGCCAGCAGCTTGGTTTCCGGGTTGACTTCACCCCTCCACTTT.

The chain carries TRBV2 and TRBJ2-1; no clear D gene. CDR1 and CDR2 (germline): SNHLY, FYNNEI. The CDR3 contains 11 residues. V was pared by 7 bases and J by 8 bases, with 9 bases between. The CDR3 region has the DNA TGTGCCAGCATCTCGGGTGATGAGCAGTTCTTC. Its protein product is CASISGDEQFF.

The rearrangement joins TRBV3-1 (or the pseudogene TRBV3-2) to TRBJ1-2, with D possibly TRBD1 on 5 matching bases. Germline V gene data show CDR1 as LGHDT and CDR2 as YNNKEL (reference sequence). V was clipped by 0 bases and J by 7 bases, with 12 bases between them. This CDR3 region has 14 residues. The CDR3 DNA follows: TGTGCCAGCAGCCAAGATTGGGGGGTTAGTGGCTACACCTTC. This gives the protein CASSQDWGVSGYTF.

The gene calls are TRBV19 and TRBJ1-1; possibly TRBD1 for D (6 bases). The germline CDR1 and CDR2 sequences are LNHDA and SQIVND (reference sequence). V was trimmed by 8 bases and J by 1 base, leaving 11 bases between them. The CDR3 runs to 13 residues. CDR3 loop: CASGTTGNTEAFF. The CDR3 DNA reads as TGTGCCAGTGGAACGACAGGGAACACTGAAGCTTTCTTT. Drawing the rest from reference TRBV19 and TRBJ1-1, the complete variable domain is DGGITQSPKYLFRKEGQNVTLSCEQNLNHDAMYWYRQDPGQGLRLIYYSQIVNDFQKGDIAEGYSVSREKKESFPLTVTSAQKNPTAFYLCASGTTGNTEAFFGQGTRLTVV.

The genes are TRBV6-5 and TRBJ1-5; D is unresolved. CDR3 length: 13 residues. CDR1 MNHEY and CDR2 SVGAGI come from the germline V gene. Trimming removed 11 bases from V and 3 bases from J, with 14 bases in between. CDR3 sequence (DNA): TGTGCCTGCCGACTGAAGCCCAATCAGCCCCAGCATTTT. It yields the protein CACRLKPNQPQHF.

The rearrangement uses TRBV25-1 and TRBJ2-7; the D gene is possibly TRBD2 (6 bases). Germline V CDR1 and CDR2: MGHDK, SYGVNS. The CDR3 covers 11 residues. Trimming removed 11 bases at V and 3 bases at J, with 11 bases between. Here the CDR3 DNA reads TGTGCCGCTGTGGGGGGCTACGAGCAGTACTTC. This translates into CAAVGGYEQYF.

The rearrangement joins TRBV7-9 to TRBJ1-5, with 7 positions matching TRBD1. This CDR3 region has 15 residues. Trimming at V came to 5 bases and at J to 2 bases, leaving 6 bases not matched to a gene. CDR1 SEHNR and CDR2 FQNEAQ come from the germline V gene (reference sequence). The DNA for the CDR3 is TGTGCCAGCAGCCCGACAGGGTTGGGCAATCAGCCCCAGCATTTT. It yields the protein CASSPTGLGNQPQHF.

The genes are TRBV30 and TRBJ1-4, with a weak D call TRBD1 (6 bases). The CDR3 contains 13 residues. V gave up 4 bases and J gave up 7 bases, with 13 bases separating them. Germline CDR1 and CDR2: GTSNPN and SVGIG (reference sequence). In DNA form, the CDR3 reads TGTGCCTGGACAGGGGCCGGAGGTGAAAAACTGTTTTTT. Amino acid sequence: CAWTGAGGEKLFF.

The CDR3 DNA sequence: TGTGCCAGCAGTGAAAGCTACAGGGGTAATTCACCCCTCCACTTT. It specifies CASSESYRGNSPLHF. The gene calls are TRBV6-1 and TRBJ1-6; 7 bases are shared with TRBD1. Germline V gene lookup returns CDR1 MNHNS and CDR2 SASEGT. The CDR3 contains 15 residues. The ends lost 2 bases at V and 6 bases at J; junction bases unmatched: 4.

This chain connects TRBV7-9 to TRBJ2-2, with TRBD1 matching over 7 bases. The CDR3 totals 18 residues. Germline V gene lookup returns CDR1 SEHNR and CDR2 FQNEAQ (reference sequence). V shed 2 bases, J shed 1 base, and the junction held 10 bases outside the gene matches. The CDR3 sequence is CASSLKKTDRENTGELFF. The CDR3 DNA is TGTGCCAGCAGCTTAAAGAAGACCGACAGGGAGAACACCGGGGAGCTGTTTTTT.

This chain links TRBV15 with TRBJ2-3, with D maybe TRBD1 (6 bases). V lost 0 bases to trimming and J lost 1 base, with 11 bases between them. The CDR3 is 16 residues long. Germline-derived CDR1 and CDR2 are LNHNV and YYDKDF (reference sequence). CDR3 sequence (DNA): TGTGCCACCAGCAGAGACAGGGGCGGTGGCACAGATACGCAGTATTTT. As protein: CATSRDRGGGTDTQYF. The complete variable domain, with remaining parts taken from reference TRBV15 and TRBJ2-3, reads DAMVIQNPRYQVTQFGKPVTLSCSQTLNHNVMYWYQQKSSQAPKLLFHYYDKDFNNEADTPDNFQSRRPNTSFCFLDIRSPGLGDTAMYLCATSRDRGGGTDTQYFGPGTRLTVL.